These 3 T cell receptor beta chains were all obtained from the same sample, sequenced in a study of T-cell memory formation after mild COVID-19. MiXCR, applied by TCRdb to the 5' RACE reads, yields one record per CDR3 protein. The sample has fewer than 250,000 distinct CDR3 sequences; approximately 10% are singletons. Source material: PBMCs or a T cell subset sorted from them (not recorded which). These receptors all come from a man aged 18 to 29 who had mild COVID-19 (a few samples of this study predate the infection). Cell type and time point are not known.

This rearrangement joins TRBV7-2 to TRBJ1-5; D gene uncertain. CDR3 length equals 14 residues. Germline V gene data show CDR1 as SGHTA and CDR2 as FQGNSA. Trimming took 6 bases from V and 1 from J, leaving 10 bases between them. CDR3 amino acids: CASSPQPSNQPQHF. Written as DNA, the CDR3 is TGTGCCAGCAGTCCACAGCCAAGCAATCAGCCCCAGCATTTT.

This clonotype turned up a few times. Written as DNA, the CDR3 is TGTGCCAGCAGCAAGTTCACTGAAGCTTTCTTT. This encodes CASSKFTEAFF. V and J are TRBV5-6 and TRBJ1-1; no firm D call. Germline V CDR1 and CDR2: SGHDT, YYEEEE. Trimming left V 4 bases short and J 4 bases short, with 5 bases between. The CDR3 spans 11 residues.

The chain joins TRBV20-1 to TRBJ2-3; the match to TRBD2 covers 8 bases. This CDR3 contains 16 residues. Germline CDR1 is DFQATT and CDR2 is SNEGSKA (reference sequence). V was pared by 4 bases and J by 0 bases, with 9 bases of the junction left unmatched. The CDR3 loop is CSATNRRGDSTDTQYF. The CDR3 DNA sequence: TGCAGTGCTACTAACAGGCGGGGGGACAGCACAGATACGCAGTATTTT.